The rows below give T cell receptor beta chains drawn from one sample of a study of OX40 agonist ivuxolimab in advanced cancers. The repertoire was sequenced with immunoSEQ multiplex PCR; TCRdb's copy has only in-frame clones and lacks some. The sample has 90,000 to 100,000 clones; 88% are singletons. The material was CD4+ or CD8+ T cells sorted from blood, obtained in a trial of the OX40 agonist ivuxolimab. The receptors originated from an adult with an advanced solid tumor such as melanoma, head and neck, liver or kidney cancer. Both conserved end residues are part of each CDR3. A D gene is named only where the DNA matches it firmly. Only some rows state a clone size, as once, few, many or a class for expanded clones.

CDR3aa | CDR3nt | d_gene | j_gene | v_gene | abundance
CASSPLTLATGELFF | TGTGCCAGCAGCCCGCTGACACTTGCCACCGGGGAGCTGTTTTTT | NA | TRBJ2-2 | TRBV7-7 | few
CASIRTGAGDTEAFF | TGTGCCAGTATTCGGACAGGGGCGGGGGACACTGAAGCTTTCTTT | TRBD1 | TRBJ1-1 | TRBV19 | NA
CASSYRGRVGYTF | TGTGCCAGCAGCTACAGGGGGCGCGTTGGCTACACCTTC | TRBD1 | TRBJ1-2 | TRBV27 | NA
CASSQVNGPLVTF | TGCGCCAGCAGCCAAGTGAATGGGCCCCTTGTCACCTTC | NA | TRBJ1-2 | TRBV4-1 | NA
CASRPLAGAGGELFF | TGTGCCAGCAGGCCTCTAGCGGGAGCGGGCGGGGAGCTGTTTTTT | TRBD2 | TRBJ2-2 | TRBV28 | once
CASSYSAVSTDTQYF | TGTGCCAGCAGTTACTCGGCGGTGAGCACAGATACGCAGTATTTT | NA | TRBJ2-3 | TRBV6-5 | NA
CACSRDRIHTGELFF | TGTGCCTGCAGCCGGGACAGGATTCACACCGGGGAGCTGTTTTTT | TRBD1 | TRBJ2-2 | TRBV30 | NA
CASRTSGRESYEQYF | TGTGCCAGCCGGACTAGCGGGAGAGAATCCTACGAGCAGTACTTC | TRBD2 | TRBJ2-7 | TRBV19 | NA
CASSLRDRETQYF | TGTGCCAGCAGCCTAAGGGACAGAGAGACCCAGTACTTC | TRBD1 | TRBJ2-5 | TRBV7-9 | NA
CASSQGRVQVNYGYTF | TGCGCCAGCAGCCAAGGCAGGGTACAGGTCAACTATGGCTACACCTTC | NA | TRBJ1-2 | TRBV4-3 | NA
CASSREFSGTEAFF | TGTGCCAGCTCGAGGGAGTTCTCGGGCACTGAAGCTTTCTTT | NA | TRBJ1-1 | TRBV6-1 | NA
CATTTTGAPRAFF | TGTGCCACCACTACGACCGGGGCCCCCAGAGCTTTCTTT | NA | TRBJ1-1 | TRBV19 | NA
CASSSLAGDQETQYF | TGTGCCAGCAGTTCGCTAGCGGGAGACCAAGAGACCCAGTACTTC | TRBD2 | TRBJ2-5 | TRBV7-2 | NA
CASSATRSGGEQPQHF | TGTGCCAGCAGTGCCACCCGGAGCGGGGGAGAGCAGCCCCAGCATTTT | NA | TRBJ1-5 | TRBV27 | NA
CASSLDPGPEQFF | TGTGCCAGCAGCTTAGATCCCGGCCCGGAGCAGTTCTTC | NA | TRBJ2-1 | TRBV7-3 | NA
CASSLWEYEQFF | TGTGCCAGCAGCTTGTGGGAGTATGAGCAGTTCTTC | NA | TRBJ2-1 | TRBV7-9 | few
CASRTGTNNYGYTF | TGCGCCAGCCGAACCGGGACAAACAACTATGGCTACACCTTC | NA | TRBJ1-2 | TRBV5-1 | NA
CASSQGSGKETQYF | TGTGCCAGCAGCCAAGGCTCGGGGAAGGAGACCCAGTACTTC | NA | TRBJ2-5 | TRBV14 | NA
CASSFRLAGTTDTQYF | TGTGCCAGCAGTTTTCGGCTAGCGGGAACCACAGATACGCAGTATTTT | TRBD2 | TRBJ2-3 | TRBV28 | NA
CASSAPGQGAYEQYF | TGTGCCAGCTCTGCGCCGGGACAGGGCGCCTACGAGCAGTACTTC | TRBD1 | TRBJ2-7 | TRBV18 | once
CASSFEGPAGDTQYF | TGTGCCAGCAGCTTTGAAGGCCCAGCAGGAGATACGCAGTATTTT | NA | TRBJ2-3 | TRBV5-4 | once
CASSARDRGRDEQFF | TGCGCCAGCAGCGCACGGGACAGGGGTCGCGATGAGCAGTTCTTC | TRBD1 | TRBJ2-1 | TRBV4-3 | NA
CARSDDGIGQYF | TGTGCCAGGAGTGACGACGGGATAGGGCAGTACTTC | NA | TRBJ2-7 | TRBV2 | once
CASSSRAYFNYGYTF | TGTGCCAGCAGCTCAAGGGCTTACTTTAACTATGGCTACACCTTC | NA | TRBJ1-2 | TRBV7-6 | NA
CASRDLNRGTEAFF | TGTGCCAGCAGAGACCTGAACAGGGGCACTGAAGCTTTCTTT | TRBD1 | TRBJ1-1 | TRBV6-1 | NA
CASSIQGWAGTTYEQYF | TGTGCCAGTAGTATACAAGGTTGGGCAGGGACGACCTACGAGCAGTACTTC | NA | TRBJ2-7 | TRBV19 | NA
CASSFIQGWGEQYF | TGTGCCAGCAGTTTTATTCAGGGATGGGGCGAGCAGTACTTC | NA | TRBJ2-7 | TRBV28 | NA
CASSSRGTVGNEQFF | TGTGCCAGCAGCTCTCGAGGGACAGTTGGCAATGAGCAGTTCTTC | TRBD1 | TRBJ2-1 | TRBV7-9 | NA
CASSPSSGGETQYF | TGTGCCAGCAGCCCCTCTTCAGGGGGCGAGACCCAGTACTTC | TRBD1 | TRBJ2-5 | TRBV28 | NA
CASSLIGNEQFF | TGTGCCAGCAGCTTAATCGGCAATGAGCAGTTCTTC | NA | TRBJ2-1 | TRBV7-2 | NA
CASTGQAETQYF | TGTGCCAGCACCGGACAGGCGGAGACCCAGTACTTC | TRBD1 | TRBJ2-5 | TRBV2 | NA
CSVLPQGARETQYF | TGCAGCGTCCTCCCCCAGGGGGCTAGAGAGACCCAGTACTTC | TRBD1 | TRBJ2-5 | TRBV29-1 | NA
CSVPGYNEQFF | TGCAGTGTCCCGGGATACAATGAGCAGTTCTTC | NA | TRBJ2-1 | TRBV20-1 | NA
CVGREGPYEQYF | TGTGTGGGGCGGGAGGGCCCCTACGAGCAGTACTTC | TRBD2 | TRBJ2-7 | TRBV2 | NA
CASSQFGYGELFF | TGCGCCAGCAGCCAATTTGGGTACGGGGAGCTGTTTTTT | NA | TRBJ2-2 | TRBV4-1 | NA
CASSGPGGLDTQYF | TGTGCCAGCTCGGGACCCGGGGGCCTAGATACGCAGTATTTT | NA | TRBJ2-3 | TRBV18 | NA
CASSLASGSGGFF | TGTGCCAGCAGCTTGGCTAGCGGGAGTGGAGGGTTCTTC | TRBD2 | TRBJ2-1 | TRBV7-9 | NA
CASIVGTSNQPQHF | TGTGCCAGCATAGTAGGCACCTCCAATCAGCCCCAGCATTTT | NA | TRBJ1-5 | TRBV28 | NA
CASSHGRADNEQFF | TGTGCCAGCAGTCACGGGAGGGCCGATAATGAGCAGTTCTTC | TRBD2 | TRBJ2-1 | TRBV6-5 | NA
CASSFTRDKLFF | TGTGCCAGCAGTTTCACTCGGGACAAACTGTTTTTT | NA | TRBJ1-4 | TRBV6-6 | NA
CAFSTPRQGVDEQFF | TGTGCCTTCTCAACCCCGAGACAGGGGGTCGATGAGCAGTTCTTC | TRBD1 | TRBJ2-1 | TRBV5-8 | NA
CASSLKQALYGYTF | TGCGCCAGCAGCTTGAAACAGGCGCTCTATGGCTACACCTTC | NA | TRBJ1-2 | TRBV5-1 | NA
CASSEVGDRGSPLHF | TGTGCCAGCAGTGAAGTAGGGGACAGGGGATCACCCCTCCACTTT | TRBD1 | TRBJ1-6 | TRBV6-1 | few
CASNELAGGRNEQFF | TGTGCCAGTAACGAACTAGCGGGAGGGCGGAATGAGCAGTTCTTC | TRBD2 | TRBJ2-1 | TRBV19 | NA
CASSLNDAGGYTF | TGTGCCAGCAGTTTAAACGACGCAGGGGGCTACACCTTC | NA | TRBJ1-2 | TRBV27 | NA
CASSLKDREAFF | TGTGCCAGTAGCCTCAAAGACAGGGAAGCTTTCTTT | NA | TRBJ1-1 | TRBV19 | NA
CASSTPGLAGVNEQFF | TGCGCCAGCAGCACACCCGGACTAGCGGGAGTCAATGAGCAGTTCTTC | TRBD2 | TRBJ2-1 | TRBV5-1 | once
CASSLEANQYNEQFF | TGTGCCAGCAGCTTGGAAGCCAACCAATACAATGAGCAGTTCTTC | NA | TRBJ2-1 | TRBV5-4 | NA
CASSSGTDYNQPQHF | TGCGCCAGCAGCTCAGGGACAGACTACAATCAGCCCCAGCATTTT | TRBD1 | TRBJ1-5 | TRBV5-1 | many
CAWRTNSPGLAGNEQFF | TGTGCCTGGAGAACAAATAGTCCGGGACTAGCGGGCAATGAGCAGTTCTTC | TRBD2 | TRBJ2-1 | TRBV30 | NA